What follows describes a single T cell receptor (beta chain). This clone was picked up one time. No qualities accompany the bases; no much larger clone lies one base away. CDR1 MDHEN and CDR2 SYDVKM were looked up in the germline V gene. There are 12 amino acids in the CDR3, from cysteine to phenylalanine inclusive. Here the CDR3 DNA is all that survives: 36 bases in frame from base 1. Relative to germline, V is 3 bases shorter and J is 7 bases shorter, with 7 bases between their ends. This sample is part of a study of T cell repertoires in chronic hepatitis B (dated by TCRdb to about 2019). The library came from the immunoSEQ multiplex PCR assay. TCRdb holds this immuneACCESS table with in-frame rearrangements only. Some clones are missing; in checked studies, unresolved V genes explain under half, and the rest has no known cause. This specimen's table enumerates approximately 91 clones.

The sequence was collected from a human donor with chronic hepatitis B virus infection. Sequenced material: HBV polymerase (pol387) epitope-specific CD8+ T cells from PBMCs. Recombination connected TRBV28 to TRBJ2-1, with the D gene uncertain. The DNA sequence follows: TGTGCCAGCAGTTTTCAGGAGAATGAGCAGTTCTTC. This gives the protein CASSFQENEQFF.